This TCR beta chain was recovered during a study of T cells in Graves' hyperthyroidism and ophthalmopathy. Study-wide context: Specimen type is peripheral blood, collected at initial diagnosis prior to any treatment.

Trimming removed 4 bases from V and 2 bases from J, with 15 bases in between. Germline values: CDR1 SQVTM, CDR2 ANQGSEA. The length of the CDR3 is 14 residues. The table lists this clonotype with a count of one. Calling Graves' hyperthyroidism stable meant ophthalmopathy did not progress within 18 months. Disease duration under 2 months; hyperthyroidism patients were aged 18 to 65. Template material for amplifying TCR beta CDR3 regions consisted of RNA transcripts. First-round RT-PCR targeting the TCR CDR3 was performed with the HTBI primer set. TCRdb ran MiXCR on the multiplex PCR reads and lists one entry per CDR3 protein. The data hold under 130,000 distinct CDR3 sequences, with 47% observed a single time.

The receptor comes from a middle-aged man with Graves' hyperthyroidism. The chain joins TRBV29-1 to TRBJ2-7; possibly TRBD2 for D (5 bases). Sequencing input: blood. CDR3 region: CSVVVTGGAYEQYF. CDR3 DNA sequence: TGCAGCGTTGTGGTGACTGGAGGCGCCTACGAGCAGTACTTC.